These T cell receptor beta chains were read from a single sample in a study of blood T cell repertoires in COVID-19. Clones were sequenced by immunoSEQ multiplex PCR, and TCRdb holds only the in-frame ones, with some missing. The table shows over 200,000 clones, with 87% occurring only once. Sequenced sample: PBMCs or T cells enriched from blood (not recorded which). The receptors derive from a man younger than 30 with acute COVID-19. Each CDR3 is given without its conserved first and last residue. Clone size is shown for a subset of rows, as once, few, many or a class of expanded clone.

TRBJ2-7 14 NA TRBV7-9 ASSLGGHPKAYEQY
TRBJ2-7 11 NA TRBV6-2/TRBV6-3 ASSLPLPYEQY
TRBJ1-2 12 NA TRBV28 ATGGVRVVHGYT
TRBJ2-2 16 NA TRBV13 ASSLTPPGTSDTGELF
TRBJ2-7 12 NA TRBV19 ASSIARSSYEQY
TRBJ1-2 11 NA TRBV5-4 ASSLGDFYGYT
TRBJ1-6 12 NA TRBV12-5 ASGFWQNNSPLH
TRBJ1-1 10 NA TRBV4-1 ATTGGNTEAF
TRBJ1-1 11 once TRBV12-3/TRBV12-4 ASSLYSNTEAF
TRBJ2-1 13 NA TRBV11-2 ASSFLADAYNEQF
TRBJ1-2 12 NA TRBV16 ASSYGQGADGYT